This TCR beta chain came from a study of blood T cell repertoires in COVID-19. Across the whole study: In each case, the material was cDNA or gDNA derived from T cells, B-cell-depleted T cells, or PBMCs.

Original methodology: Scientists estimated how many nucleated cells there were by amplifying reference gene primers. Method: immunoSEQ multiplex PCR; TCRdb's copy keeps in-frame clones and lacks some. The D gene and trimming were derived from the DNA, and the V and J assignments and clone size from that table. The profile covers about 370,000 clones, with roughly nine tenths appearing a single time and roughly 1% taken by the ten largest. There are 16 residues in the CDR3. Germline CDR1 reads SGHRS; CDR2 reads YFSETQ. The J segment lost 7 bases and the V segment lost 0 bases, leaving 7 bases of the junction unmatched. Everyone who took part was roughly 18 to 89 years old, and they came from 24 US areas.

The receptor was derived from a man between 18 and 35 years old who had recovered from COVID-19. The sample consisted of PBMCs or T cells enriched from blood (not recorded which). V gene TRBV5-1 combines with J gene TRBJ1-6; TRBD1 agrees at 7 bases. CDR3 sequence reads: CASSLADRAANSPLHF. The CDR3 nucleotides read TGCGCCAGCAGCTTGGCCGACAGGGCTGCGAATTCACCCCTCCACTTT.